The T cell receptor beta chain described here comes from a study of CD8 T cells in ankylosing spondylitis. From the 5' RACE reads, TCRdb called clonotypes with MiXCR, one entry per CDR3 protein. The sample lists roughly 150,000 distinct CDR3 sequences, under 35% occurring once. Germline V gene sequence: CDR1 DFQATT, CDR2 SNEGSKA (reference sequence). The CDR3 runs to 17 residues. V lost 0 bases, J lost 0 bases, and 4 bases stayed unmatched. This clonotype was observed a few times. The sequenced sample was synovial fluid, either unsorted or a sorted T cell fraction (not recorded which). This TCR was sampled from a male donor with ankylosing spondylitis. The rearrangement joins TRBV20-1 to TRBJ2-2, with 10 bases fitting TRBD2. Here the CDR3 DNA reads TGCAGTGCTAGAGACGTAGCGGGAGGTACGAACACCGGGGAGCTGTTTTTT. It translates to CSARDVAGGTNTGELFF.